One and the same sample provided the 31 T cell receptor beta chains below, sequenced in a study of CD8 T cells in Susac syndrome. An input of about 0.45 to 1 ug of RNA was subjected to reverse transcription using random hexamers. In TCRdb, the immunoSEQ multiplex PCR reads were re-called with MiXCR into one record per CDR3 protein. The table shows about 150,000 distinct CDR3 sequences, with less than 97% occurring only once. Sequenced: CD8+ T cells from PBMCs. The source of these receptors is a human donor with multiple sclerosis.

The chain uses TRBV3-1 and TRBJ2-7, with D possibly TRBD1 on 6 matching bases. The CDR3 consists of 16 residues. V dropped 0 bases and J dropped 5 bases, with 17 bases sitting between them. CDR1 is LGHDT and CDR2 is YNNKEL in the germline V gene (reference sequence). The CDR3 region has the DNA TGTGCCAGCAGCCAAGAAACCGCGACAGGAAACAACGAGCAGTACTTC. This encodes CASSQETATGNNEQYF.

This clonotype was found a few times. This sequence joins TRBV30 and TRBJ2-5; tentatively, D is TRBD2 (6 bases). Germline V gene sequence: CDR1 GTSNPN, CDR2 SVGIG (reference sequence). V was shortened by 3 bases and J by 3 bases, with 14 bases between the two germline ends. The CDR3 covers 14 residues. In DNA, the CDR3 is TGTGCCTGGAGGGGGGGACGGGGAGAAGAGACCCAGTACTTC. It codes for CAWRGGRGEETQYF.

V and J are TRBV27 and TRBJ1-1, with 9 nucleotides matching TRBD1. V was clipped by 5 bases and J by 6 bases; unmatched bases: 7. This CDR3 is 14 amino acids long. Germline CDR1 MNHEY, CDR2 SMNVEV (reference sequence). The CDR3: CASSKQGAEAEAFF. The CDR3, as DNA: TGTGCCAGCAGTAAACAGGGGGCCGAGGCTGAAGCTTTCTTT.

The chain uses TRBV7-9 and TRBJ1-2, with 10 bases lining up with TRBD1. The CDR3 runs to 16 residues. Germline loops: CDR1 SEHNR, CDR2 FQNEAQ (reference sequence). The V and J ends lost 5 bases and 4 bases, in that order; junction bases with no gene match: 10. CDR3 nucleotides: TGTGCCAGCAGCCCCGGGACAGGGGATTTGGGCTATGGCTACACCTTC. It codes for CASSPGTGDLGYGYTF.

The CDR3 is CATSDFLTRVNTDTQYF. DNA for the CDR3: TGTGCCACCAGTGATTTTTTGACCCGCGTCAACACAGATACGCAGTATTTT. The V call is TRBV24-1, the J call TRBJ2-3; D unclear. This CDR3 has 17 amino acids. Trimming stripped 1 base from V and 2 bases from J, with 15 bases between. The germline V gene encodes CDR1 KGHDR and CDR2 SFDVKD.

This chain joins TRBV29-1 and TRBJ1-2, with D uncertain. The length of the CDR3 is 12 residues. V dropped 1 base and J dropped 6 bases, with 9 bases sitting between them. The germline gives CDR1 SQVTM, CDR2 ANQGSEA. CDR3 in DNA: TGCAGCGTTGAAGCAGGTTCGGATGGCTACACCTTC. Translation gives CSVEAGSDGYTF.

The chain combines TRBV3-1 with TRBJ2-5; D unclear. The CDR3 is 16 residues long. V dropped 0 bases and J dropped 1 base, with 12 bases sitting between them. CDR1 is LGHDT and CDR2 is YNNKEL in the germline V gene (reference sequence). In DNA form, the CDR3 reads TGTGCCAGCAGCCAAGAGGAATTGGCCGCCCAAGAGACCCAGTACTTC. Its translation is CASSQEELAAQETQYF.

This chain connects TRBV27 to TRBJ1-1; D may be TRBD1 (5 bases). Per germline, CDR1 MNHEY and CDR2 SMNVEV (reference sequence). This CDR3 is built from 11 residues. V was pared by 3 bases and J by 12 bases, with 11 bases between. As DNA, the CDR3 is TGTGCCAGCAGTTTGGGGGTTCTTACTTTCTTT. It specifies CASSLGVLTFF.

This chain uses TRBV4-2 with TRBJ1-5; D might be TRBD1 (5 bases). Between the trimmed V and J ends, which lost 8 bases and 4 bases, there was a span of 15 bases. The CDR3 extends over 14 amino acids. CDR1 is LGHNA and CDR2 is YNFKEQ in the germline V gene. The CDR3: CASGWGTVNQPQHF. The CDR3 region has the DNA TGTGCCAGCGGCTGGGGGACGGTTAATCAGCCCCAGCATTTT.

The rearrangement links TRBV10-3 to TRBJ2-5, with D uncertain. CDR3 length: 15 amino acids. Trimming removed 3 bases from V and 5 bases from J, with 16 bases in between. In germline, CDR1 is ENHRY, CDR2 SYGVKD. The CDR3 sequence: CAISEPPIGSETQYF. In DNA form, the CDR3 reads TGTGCCATCAGTGAACCCCCCATCGGCAGTGAGACCCAGTACTTC.

This sequence joins TRBV11-2 and TRBJ2-7, with a possible D match to TRBD1 (6 bases). Germline loops: CDR1 SGHAT, CDR2 FQNNGV. V was trimmed by 7 bases and J by 4 bases, leaving 11 bases between them. This CDR3 has 12 amino acids. The DNA of the CDR3 is TGTGCCAGCATCCATCAGGGGTACGAGCAGTACTTC. This translates into CASIHQGYEQYF.

The V gene is TRBV27, the J gene TRBJ2-3, with D perhaps TRBD1 (5 bases). Germline V gene data show CDR1 as MNHEY and CDR2 as SMNVEV (reference sequence). V gave up 3 bases and J gave up 1 base, with 14 bases separating them. This CDR3 has 16 amino acids. CDR3 region: CASSFRPGSGTDTQYF. The CDR3 DNA is TGTGCCAGCAGTTTCCGTCCAGGGTCAGGCACAGATACGCAGTATTTT.

The rearrangement links TRBV4-2 to TRBJ2-7, with a weak D call TRBD1 (5 bases). The V gene's germline CDR1 is LGHNA and CDR2 YNFKEQ. V was cut by 1 base and J by 2 bases, with 9 bases left in between. The CDR3 length is 14 residues. The CDR3 is CASSQGGAPYEQYF. The DNA for the CDR3 is TGTGCCAGCAGCCAAGGTGGGGCCCCCTACGAGCAGTACTTC.

The V call is TRBV19, the J call TRBJ2-1; no reliable D call. Trimming took 1 base from V and 3 from J, leaving 7 bases between them. CDR1 and CDR2 from the germline V gene are LNHDA and SQIVND (reference sequence). The CDR3 extends over 14 amino acids. CDR3 sequence reads: CASSIAEIYNEQFF. DNA of the CDR3: TGTGCCAGTAGTATAGCGGAAATCTACAATGAGCAGTTCTTC. The full variable domain, with the rest looked up from reference TRBV19 and TRBJ2-1, is DGGITQSPKYLFRKEGQNVTLSCEQNLNHDAMYWYRQDPGQGLRLIYYSQIVNDFQKGDIAEGYSVSREKKESFPLTVTSAQKNPTAFYLCASSIAEIYNEQFFGPGTRLTVL.

V usage is TRBV7-9 and J usage is TRBJ2-7, with no clear D. Germline V CDR1 and CDR2: SEHNR, FQNEAQ (reference sequence). With 4 bases removed from V and 0 bases from J, the gap between germline ends came to 10 bases. CDR3 length: 14 residues. The CDR3 region has the DNA TGTGCCAGCAGCTCGGGCGGTAACTCCTACGAGCAGTACGTC. The encoded protein is CASSSGGNSYEQYV.

This sequence joins TRBV2 and TRBJ2-2; D possibly matches TRBD1 or TRBD2 (5 bases each). Germline CDR1 reads SNHLY; CDR2 reads FYNNEI. This CDR3 is 15 amino acids long. The V gene lost 3 bases and the J gene lost 5 bases, with 13 bases spanning the gap. As DNA, the CDR3 is TGTGCCAGCAGTGAGGAACGGGGCAGGACCGGGGAGCTGTTTTTT. It is translated as CASSEERGRTGELFF.

V usage is TRBV20-1 and J usage is TRBJ2-7; 9 bases map to TRBD1. There are 16 residues in the CDR3. The germline V gene encodes CDR1 DFQATT and CDR2 SNEGSKA (reference sequence). V lost 4 bases, J lost 0 bases, and 10 bases stayed unmatched. The CDR3 here is CSANRQGDSSSYEQYF. CDR3 sequence (DNA): TGCAGTGCTAACCGACAGGGGGACTCCAGCTCCTACGAGCAGTACTTC.

This chain connects TRBV27 to TRBJ1-4; D call uncertain. V was clipped by 3 bases and J by 2 bases, with 10 bases between them. The CDR3 runs 15 residues. The V gene's germline CDR1 is MNHEY and CDR2 SMNVEV (reference sequence). This CDR3 reads CASSFTGATNEKLFF. CDR3 nucleotide sequence: TGTGCCAGCAGTTTTACGGGCGCTACTAATGAAAAACTGTTTTTT.

This CDR3 reads CASSLVPGGVEETQYF. CDR3 nucleotides: TGTGCCAGCAGCTTAGTGCCGGGGGGTGTGGAAGAGACCCAGTACTTC. The chain links TRBV7-2 to TRBJ2-5; 7 positions match TRBD2. Germline-derived CDR1 and CDR2 are SGHTA and FQGNSA. The CDR3 loop spans 16 amino acids. J lost 3 bases, V lost 1 base, and 8 bases had no gene match.

The chain joins TRBV7-2 to TRBJ2-1; the match to TRBD2 covers 14 bases. The CDR3 contains 19 residues. J gave up 0 bases and V 5 bases, and 9 bases lay outside the gene matches. Germline CDR1 SGHTA, CDR2 FQGNSA. CDR3 sequence (DNA): TGTGCCAGCAGCACCAGGACTAGCGGGGGGCCAAGCTCCTACAATGAGCAGTTCTTC. Protein sequence: CASSTRTSGGPSSYNEQFF. The full variable domain, completed using reference TRBV7-2 and TRBJ2-1, is GAGVSQSPSNKVTEKGKDVELRCDPISGHTALYWYRQSLGQGLEFLIYFQGNSAPDKSGLPSDRFSAERTGGSVSTLTIQRTQQEDSAVYLCASSTRTSGGPSSYNEQFFGPGTRLTVL.

This clonotype showed up just a few times. This chain joins TRBV29-1 and TRBJ1-1; no clear D. CDR3 size: 12 residues. Germline loops: CDR1 SQVTM, CDR2 ANQGSEA. V dropped 4 bases and J dropped 0 bases, with 6 bases sitting between them. The CDR3 spells CSVAILNTEAFF. The CDR3, as DNA: TGCAGCGTTGCGATCCTGAACACTGAAGCTTTCTTT.

The chain links TRBV29-1 to TRBJ1-1, with TRBD1 identical over 7 bases. This CDR3 spans 14 amino acids. Trimming took 4 bases from V and 1 from J; bases not matched to a gene: 6. Per the germline V gene, CDR1 is SQVTM and CDR2 is ANQGSEA. The CDR3 here is CSVVDRARNTEAFF. The CDR3, as DNA: TGCAGCGTTGTCGACAGGGCCCGGAACACTGAAGCTTTCTTT.

This chain joins TRBV24-1 and TRBJ2-3; 12 bases fit TRBD2. The V gene's germline CDR1 is KGHDR and CDR2 SFDVKD. The CDR3 is 18 residues long. With V trimmed by 5 bases and J by 1 base, 9 bases remained unmatched. CDR3 sequence (DNA): TGTGCCACCAGTGGCCCTAGCGGGGGGGCCTCTGGCACAGATACGCAGTATTTT. Translated, it gives CATSGPSGGASGTDTQYF.

The rearrangement joins TRBV27 to TRBJ1-2; no firm D call. Germline CDR1 and CDR2: MNHEY and SMNVEV (reference sequence). Trimming cost V 4 bases and J 1 base, with 16 bases left between them. The CDR3 spans 16 residues. The CDR3 bases are TGTGCCAGCAGTTCGAGGCCCCTGACTCTTAACTATGGCTACACCTTC. It encodes CASSSRPLTLNYGYTF.

V usage is TRBV24-1 and J usage is TRBJ2-2; TRBD2 might be the D (6 bases). Germline V gene data show CDR1 as KGHDR and CDR2 as SFDVKD. The V gene lost 4 bases and the J gene lost 4 bases, with 18 bases spanning the gap. The CDR3 totals 17 residues. CDR3 DNA sequence: TGTGCCACCAGTGAAAGGCCCGGGACTCCGGGCACCGGGGAGCTGTTTTTT. Protein product: CATSERPGTPGTGELFF.

The chain joins TRBV27 to TRBJ2-7, with 7 bases aligning to TRBD1. The germline V gene has CDR1 MNHEY and CDR2 SMNVEV (reference sequence). V lost 8 bases to trimming and J lost 5 bases; unmatched junction nucleotides: 3. The CDR3 has 11 amino acids. CDR3: CASLTGDEQYF. CDR3 in DNA: TGTGCCAGCCTTACAGGGGACGAGCAGTACTTC.

This clonotype was seen only once. The rearrangement links TRBV12-3 or TRBV12-4 to TRBJ2-5; TRBD2 agrees at 10 bases. The CDR3 sequence is 15 residues long. V shed 8 bases, J shed 2 bases, and the junction held 8 bases outside the gene matches. The CDR3 sequence is CASLSGTSVQETQYF. In nucleotides, the CDR3 is TGTGCCAGCCTGTCCGGGACTAGCGTACAAGAGACCCAGTACTTC.

This chain uses TRBV29-1 with TRBJ2-1; D gene unclear. CDR1 and CDR2 from the germline V gene are SQVTM and ANQGSEA. The germline V and J ends were trimmed by 3 bases and 10 bases, with 13 bases remaining between them. CDR3 length: 12 amino acids. The CDR3 DNA is TGCAGCGTTGAGAACGAGAATTTAGAGCAGTTCTTC. Protein: CSVENENLEQFF.

The rearrangement joins TRBV27 to TRBJ2-1; 7 bases line up with TRBD1. The CDR3 is 13 amino acids. Germline V lookup: CDR1 MNHEY, CDR2 SMNVEV (reference sequence). With V trimmed by 8 bases and J by 4 bases, 5 bases remained unmatched. CDR3 sequence: CASGDSHYNEQFF. The CDR3 bases are TGTGCCAGCGGGGACAGCCATTACAATGAGCAGTTCTTC.

This chain connects TRBV11-2 to TRBJ2-1; 7 bases align to TRBD1. Unmatched junction bases numbered 3, after V lost 2 bases and J lost 2 bases. The CDR3 runs 15 residues. The germline CDR1 and CDR2 sequences are SGHAT and FQNNGV. The CDR3 loop reads CASSLNRGPYNEQFF. In DNA, the CDR3 is TGTGCCAGCAGCTTAAACAGGGGCCCCTACAATGAGCAGTTCTTC.

The rearrangement uses TRBV25-1 and TRBJ1-5; a possible D gene is TRBD1 (6 bases). The germline V and J ends were trimmed by 4 bases and 2 bases, with 9 bases remaining between them. Germline V lookup: CDR1 MGHDK, CDR2 SYGVNS. This CDR3 is 14 amino acids long. The CDR3 region is CASSVGGGNQPQHF. The CDR3 nucleotides are TGTGCCAGCAGTGTAGGGGGTGGCAATCAGCCCCAGCATTTT.